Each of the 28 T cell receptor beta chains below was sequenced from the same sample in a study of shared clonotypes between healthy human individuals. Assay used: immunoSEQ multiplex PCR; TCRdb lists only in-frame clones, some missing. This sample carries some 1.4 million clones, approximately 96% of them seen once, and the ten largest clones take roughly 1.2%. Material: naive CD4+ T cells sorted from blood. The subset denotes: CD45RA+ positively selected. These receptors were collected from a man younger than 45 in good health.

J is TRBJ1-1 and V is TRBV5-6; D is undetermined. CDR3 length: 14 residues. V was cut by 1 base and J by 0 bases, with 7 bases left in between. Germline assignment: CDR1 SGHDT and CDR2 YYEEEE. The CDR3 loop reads CASSLYGMNTEAFF. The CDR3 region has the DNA TGTGCCAGCAGCTTGTACGGAATGAACACTGAAGCTTTCTTT.

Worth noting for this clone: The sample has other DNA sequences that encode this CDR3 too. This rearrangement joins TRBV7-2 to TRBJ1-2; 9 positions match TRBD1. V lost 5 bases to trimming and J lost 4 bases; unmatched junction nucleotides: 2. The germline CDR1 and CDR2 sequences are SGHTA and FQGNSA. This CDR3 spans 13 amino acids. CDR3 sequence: CASSPGQGYGYTF. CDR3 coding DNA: TGTGCCAGCAGCCCGGGACAGGGCTATGGCTACACCTTC. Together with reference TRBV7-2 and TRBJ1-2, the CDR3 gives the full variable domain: GAGVSQSPSNKVTEKGKDVELRCDPISGHTALYWYRQSLGQGLEFLIYFQGNSAPDKSGLPSDRFSAERTGGSVSTLTIQRTQQEDSAVYLCASSPGQGYGYTFGSGTRLTVV.

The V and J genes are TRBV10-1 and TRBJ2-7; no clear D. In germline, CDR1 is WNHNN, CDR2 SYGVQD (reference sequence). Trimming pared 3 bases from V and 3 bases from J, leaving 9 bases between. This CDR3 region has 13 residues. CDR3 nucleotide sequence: TGCGCCAGCAGTGAAGGACCGAACTACGAGCAGTACTTC. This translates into CASSEGPNYEQYF.

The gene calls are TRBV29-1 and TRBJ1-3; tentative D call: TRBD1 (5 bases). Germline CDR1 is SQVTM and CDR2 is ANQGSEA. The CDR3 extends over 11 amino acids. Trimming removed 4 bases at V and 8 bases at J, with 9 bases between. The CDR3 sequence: CSVGGLDTIYF. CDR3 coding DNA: TGCAGCGTTGGGGGGTTAGACACCATATATTTT. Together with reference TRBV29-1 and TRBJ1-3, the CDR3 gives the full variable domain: SAVISQKPSRDICQRGTSLTIQCQVDSQVTMMFWYRQQPGQSLTLIATANQGSEATYESGFVIDKFPISRPNLTFSTLTVSNMSPEDSSIYLCSVGGLDTIYFGEGSWLTVV.

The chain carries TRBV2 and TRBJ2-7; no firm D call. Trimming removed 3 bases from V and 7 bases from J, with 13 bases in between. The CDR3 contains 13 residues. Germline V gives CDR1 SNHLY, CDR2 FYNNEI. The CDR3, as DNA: TGTGCCAGCAGTGACTCTGAGTACGGGGAGCAGTACTTC. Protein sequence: CASSDSEYGEQYF. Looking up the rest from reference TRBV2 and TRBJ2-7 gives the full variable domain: EPEVTQTPSHQVTQMGQEVILRCVPISNHLYFYWYRQILGQKVEFLVSFYNNEISEKSEIFDDQFSVERPDGSNFTLKIRSTKLEDSAMYFCASSDSEYGEQYFGPGTRLTVT.

The CDR3 DNA reads TGTGCCAGCAGCTTGGAGGGAAATGGAGAGACCCAGTACTTC. Protein sequence: CASSLEGNGETQYF. The chain uses TRBV5-4 and TRBJ2-5; D uncertain. V was pared by 0 bases and J by 4 bases, with 10 bases between. Germline CDR1 is SGHNT and CDR2 is YYREEE (reference sequence). This CDR3 is built from 14 residues.

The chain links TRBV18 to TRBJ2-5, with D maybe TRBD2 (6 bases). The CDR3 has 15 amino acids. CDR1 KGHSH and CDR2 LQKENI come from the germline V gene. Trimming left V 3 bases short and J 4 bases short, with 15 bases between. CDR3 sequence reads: CASSPSLGRRETQYF. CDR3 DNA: TGTGCCAGCTCACCGTCCCTCGGGAGAAGAGAGACCCAGTACTTC.

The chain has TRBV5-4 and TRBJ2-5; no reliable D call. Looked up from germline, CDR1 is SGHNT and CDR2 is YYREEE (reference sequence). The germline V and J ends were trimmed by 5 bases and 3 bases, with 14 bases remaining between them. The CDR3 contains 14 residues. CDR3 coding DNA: TGTGCCAGCAGACTTGGAGTGGCGGAAGAGACCCAGTACTTC. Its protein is CASRLGVAEETQYF.

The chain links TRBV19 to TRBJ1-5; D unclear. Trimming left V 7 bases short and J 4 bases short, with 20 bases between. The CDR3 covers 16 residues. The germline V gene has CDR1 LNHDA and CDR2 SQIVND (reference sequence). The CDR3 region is CASTPGRIPVNQPQHF. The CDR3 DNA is TGTGCCAGTACCCCGGGTCGGATTCCGGTGAATCAGCCCCAGCATTTT.

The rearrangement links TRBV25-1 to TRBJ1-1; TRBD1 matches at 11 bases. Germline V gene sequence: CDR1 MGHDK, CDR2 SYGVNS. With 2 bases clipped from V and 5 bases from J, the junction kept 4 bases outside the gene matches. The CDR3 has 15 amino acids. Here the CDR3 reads CASSEMDRGRTEAFF. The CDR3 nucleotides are TGTGCCAGCAGTGAAATGGACAGGGGGCGGACTGAAGCTTTCTTT.

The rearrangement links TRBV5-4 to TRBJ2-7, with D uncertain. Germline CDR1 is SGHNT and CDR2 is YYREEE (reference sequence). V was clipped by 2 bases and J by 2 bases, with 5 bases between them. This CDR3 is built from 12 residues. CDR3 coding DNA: TGTGCCAGCAGCTTTGGGACCTACGAGCAGTACTTC. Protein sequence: CASSFGTYEQYF.

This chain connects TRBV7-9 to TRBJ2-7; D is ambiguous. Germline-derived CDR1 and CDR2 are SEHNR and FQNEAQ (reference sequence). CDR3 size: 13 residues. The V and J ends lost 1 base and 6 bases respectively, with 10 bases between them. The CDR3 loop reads CASSLVVSGEQYF. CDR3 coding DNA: TGTGCCAGCAGCTTAGTTGTCTCTGGCGAGCAGTACTTC.

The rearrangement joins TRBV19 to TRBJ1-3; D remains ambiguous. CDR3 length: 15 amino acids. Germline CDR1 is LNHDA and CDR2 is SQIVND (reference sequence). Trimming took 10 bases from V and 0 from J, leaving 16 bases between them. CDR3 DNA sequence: TGTGCCACCGCGAACGGGGATTACTCTGGAAACACCATATATTTT. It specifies CATANGDYSGNTIYF.

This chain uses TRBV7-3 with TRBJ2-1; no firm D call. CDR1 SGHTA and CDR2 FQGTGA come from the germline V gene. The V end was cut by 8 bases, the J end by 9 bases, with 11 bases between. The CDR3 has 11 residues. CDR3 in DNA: TGTGCCAGCGGTTCAGGTGGTGAGCAGTTCTTC. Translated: CASGSGGEQFF. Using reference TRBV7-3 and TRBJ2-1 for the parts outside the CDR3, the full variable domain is GAGVSQTPSNKVTEKGKYVELRCDPISGHTALYWYRQSLGQGPEFLIYFQGTGAADDSGLPNDRFFAVRPEGSVSTLKIQRTERGDSAVYLCASGSGGEQFFGPGTRLTVL.

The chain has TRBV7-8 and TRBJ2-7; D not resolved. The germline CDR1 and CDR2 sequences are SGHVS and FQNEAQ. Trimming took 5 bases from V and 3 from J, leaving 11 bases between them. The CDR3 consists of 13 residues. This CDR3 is CASSPQLHYEQYF. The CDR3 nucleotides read TGTGCCAGCAGCCCTCAGCTGCACTACGAGCAGTACTTC.

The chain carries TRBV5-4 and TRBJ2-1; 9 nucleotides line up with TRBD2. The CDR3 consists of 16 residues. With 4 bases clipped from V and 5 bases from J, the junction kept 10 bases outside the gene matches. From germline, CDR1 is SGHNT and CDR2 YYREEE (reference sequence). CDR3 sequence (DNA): TGTGCCAGCAGCGCCCCCGGGACTAGCAAAAACAATGAGCAGTTCTTC. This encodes CASSAPGTSKNNEQFF.

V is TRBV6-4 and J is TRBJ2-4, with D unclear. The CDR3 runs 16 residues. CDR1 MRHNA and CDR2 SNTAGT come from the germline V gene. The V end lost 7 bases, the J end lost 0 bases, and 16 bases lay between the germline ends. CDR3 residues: CASTKKEQLAKNIQYF. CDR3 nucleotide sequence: TGTGCCAGCACCAAAAAAGAACAGTTAGCCAAAAACATTCAGTACTTC.

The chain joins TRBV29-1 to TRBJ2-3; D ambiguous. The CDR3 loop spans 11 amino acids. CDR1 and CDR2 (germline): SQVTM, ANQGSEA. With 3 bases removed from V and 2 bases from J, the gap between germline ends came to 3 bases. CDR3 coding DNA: TGCAGCGTTGACCCCACAGATACGCAGTATTTT. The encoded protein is CSVDPTDTQYF.

CDR3 amino acids: CASSPLAGGMNEQFF. For the CDR3, the DNA is TGTGCCAGCAGCCCACTAGCGGGAGGGATGAATGAGCAGTTCTTC. The chain joins TRBV5-4 to TRBJ2-1; 13 bases are a match to TRBD2. The CDR3 loop spans 15 amino acids. V lost 4 bases to trimming and J lost 7 bases; unmatched junction nucleotides: 5. The germline CDR1 and CDR2 sequences are SGHNT and YYREEE (reference sequence).

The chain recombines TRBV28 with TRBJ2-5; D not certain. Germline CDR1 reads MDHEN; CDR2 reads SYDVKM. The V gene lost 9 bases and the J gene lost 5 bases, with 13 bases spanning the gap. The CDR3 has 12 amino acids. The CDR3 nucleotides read TGTGCCAGTGCCAAGGAGTATGAGACCCAGTACTTC. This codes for CASAKEYETQYF. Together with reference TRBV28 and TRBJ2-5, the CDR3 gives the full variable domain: DVKVTQSSRYLVKRTGEKVFLECVQDMDHENMFWYRQDPGLGLRLIYFSYDVKMKEKGDIPEGYSVSREKKERFSLILESASTNQTSMYLCASAKEYETQYFGPGTRLLVL.

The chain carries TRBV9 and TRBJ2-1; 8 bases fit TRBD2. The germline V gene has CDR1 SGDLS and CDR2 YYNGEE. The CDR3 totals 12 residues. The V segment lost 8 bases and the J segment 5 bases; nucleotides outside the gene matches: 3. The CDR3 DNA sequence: TGTGCCAGTGCAGCGGGAGACAATGAGCAGTTCTTC. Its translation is CASAAGDNEQFF. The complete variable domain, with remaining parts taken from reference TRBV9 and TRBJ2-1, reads DSGVTQTPKHLITATGQRVTLRCSPRSGDLSVYWYQQSLDQGLQFLIQYYNGEERAKGNILERFSAQQFPDLHSELNLSSLELGDSALYFCASAAGDNEQFFGPGTRLTVL.

The CDR3 reads CASSLSGREYF. In DNA form, the CDR3 reads TGTGCCAGCAGCCTGAGCGGGAGGGAATACTTC. The rearrangement uses TRBV5-4 and TRBJ2-5; 10 nucleotides line up with TRBD2. From germline, CDR1 is SGHNT and CDR2 YYREEE (reference sequence). The CDR3 is 11 residues long. Losses at the gene ends were 4 bases for V and 14 bases for J; bases not matched to a gene: 5.

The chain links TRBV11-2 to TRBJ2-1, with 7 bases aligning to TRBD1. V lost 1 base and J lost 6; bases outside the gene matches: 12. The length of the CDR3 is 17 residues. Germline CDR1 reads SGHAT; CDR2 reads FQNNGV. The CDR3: CASSLAWDSNRCNEQFF. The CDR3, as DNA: TGTGCCAGCAGCTTAGCCTGGGACAGCAATCGATGCAATGAGCAGTTCTTC.

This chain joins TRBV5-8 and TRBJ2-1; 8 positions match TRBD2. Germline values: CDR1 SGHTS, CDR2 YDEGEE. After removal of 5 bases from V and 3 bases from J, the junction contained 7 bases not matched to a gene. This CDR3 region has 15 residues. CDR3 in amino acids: CASREAGEYYNEQFF. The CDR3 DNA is TGTGCCAGCAGGGAAGCGGGAGAGTACTACAATGAGCAGTTCTTC. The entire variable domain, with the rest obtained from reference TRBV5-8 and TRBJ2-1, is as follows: EAGVTQSPTHLIKTRGQQATLRCSPISGHTSVYWYQQALGLGLQFLLWYDEGEERNRGNFPPRFSGRQFPNYSSELNVNALELEDSALYLCASREAGEYYNEQFFGPGTRLTVL.

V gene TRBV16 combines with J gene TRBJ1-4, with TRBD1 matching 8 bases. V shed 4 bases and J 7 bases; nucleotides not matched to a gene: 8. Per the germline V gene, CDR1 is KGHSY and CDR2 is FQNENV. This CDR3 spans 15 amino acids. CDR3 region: CASSRPQGGSEKLFF. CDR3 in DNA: TGTGCCAGCAGCCGCCCACAGGGGGGAAGTGAAAAACTGTTTTTT.

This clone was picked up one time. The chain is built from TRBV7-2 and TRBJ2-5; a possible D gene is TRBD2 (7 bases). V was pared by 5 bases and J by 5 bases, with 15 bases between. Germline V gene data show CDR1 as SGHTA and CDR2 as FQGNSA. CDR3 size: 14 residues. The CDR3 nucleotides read TGTGCCAGCAGCGGCGGGGGCGGGCAGGAGACCCAGTACTTC. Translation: CASSGGGGQETQYF.

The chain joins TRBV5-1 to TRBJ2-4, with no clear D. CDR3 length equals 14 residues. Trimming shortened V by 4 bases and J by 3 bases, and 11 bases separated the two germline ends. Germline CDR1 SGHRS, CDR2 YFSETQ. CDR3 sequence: CASSLEVGKNIQYF. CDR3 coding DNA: TGCGCCAGCAGCCTCGAAGTAGGCAAAAACATTCAGTACTTC.

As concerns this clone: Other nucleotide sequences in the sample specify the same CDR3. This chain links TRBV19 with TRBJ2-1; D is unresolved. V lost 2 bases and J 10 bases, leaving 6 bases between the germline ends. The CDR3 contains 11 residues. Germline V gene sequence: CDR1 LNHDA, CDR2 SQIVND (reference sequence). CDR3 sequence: CASSISGEQFF. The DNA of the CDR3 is TGTGCCAGTAGTATATCCGGCGAGCAGTTCTTC.